This T cell receptor beta chain is from a study of cytomegalovirus exposure and HLA in healthy donors. Notes on the study in general: Reportedly, a later analysis found an Asian-associated ancestry cluster had fewer N-insertions than the roughly 700-donor mean. Donor immune exposure was known only as CMV serostatus.

With respect to this clone: What it binds is unknown.

PCR used 60 Vbeta primers and 13 Jbeta primers. Assay used: immunoSEQ multiplex PCR; TCRdb lists only in-frame clones, some missing. The data hold around 250,000 clones, with around 90% observed a single time. The sequence was collected from a girl aged 2 to 9 in good health and CMV-seronegative. The sequenced sample was PBMCs.

The CDR3 here is CASSRTTPGTYTGELFF. The CDR3 DNA reads TGTGCCAGCAGTAGAACCACTCCGGGGACTTATACCGGGGAGCTGTTTTTT. J is TRBJ2-2 and V is TRBV27; possibly TRBD2 for D (6 bases). V was pared by 5 bases and J by 5 bases, with 21 bases between. Looked up from germline, CDR1 is MNHEY and CDR2 is SMNVEV (reference sequence). The CDR3 extends over 17 amino acids.